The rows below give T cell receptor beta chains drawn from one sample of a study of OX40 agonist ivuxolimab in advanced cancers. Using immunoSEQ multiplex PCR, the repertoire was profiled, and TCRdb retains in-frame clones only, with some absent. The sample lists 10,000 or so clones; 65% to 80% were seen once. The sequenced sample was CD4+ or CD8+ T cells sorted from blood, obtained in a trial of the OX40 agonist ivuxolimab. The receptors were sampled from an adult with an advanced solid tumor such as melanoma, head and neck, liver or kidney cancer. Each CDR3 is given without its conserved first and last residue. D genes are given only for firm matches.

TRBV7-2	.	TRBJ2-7	ASSPDYYEQY
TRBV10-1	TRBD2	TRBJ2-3	ATAGGPDGTDTQY
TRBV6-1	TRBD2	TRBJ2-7	ASSEKGLNSYEQY
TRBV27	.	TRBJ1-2	ASSLSRQRNYGYT
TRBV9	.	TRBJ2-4	ASSSANAKNIQY
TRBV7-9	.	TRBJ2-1	ASSLVGREQF
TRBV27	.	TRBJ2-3	ASKWGTDTQY
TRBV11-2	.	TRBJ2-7	ASSPPGSNGYEQY
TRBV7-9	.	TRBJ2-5	ASSLVSGQETQY
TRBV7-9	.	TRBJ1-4	ASSLAPLGAGEKLF
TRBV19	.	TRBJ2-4	ASSTPDRSLAKNIQY
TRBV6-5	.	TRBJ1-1	ASSYAPLNTEAF
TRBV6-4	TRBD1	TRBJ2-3	ASSDSLGGSDTQY
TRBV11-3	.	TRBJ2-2	ASSQLLSGELF
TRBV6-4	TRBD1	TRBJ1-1	ASNSRQGNTEAF
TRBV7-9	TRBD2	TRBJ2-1	ASSYRLAYYNEQF
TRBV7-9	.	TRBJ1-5	ASSRQLNQPQH
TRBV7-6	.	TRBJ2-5	ASSPPGPLQETQY
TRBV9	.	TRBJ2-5	ASSVGGEETQY
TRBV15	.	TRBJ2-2	ATSSTGELF
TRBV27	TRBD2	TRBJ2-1	ASSFAGGDEQF
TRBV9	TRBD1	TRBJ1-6	ASNTGGQGSPLH
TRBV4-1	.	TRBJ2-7	ASSHSGLDEQY
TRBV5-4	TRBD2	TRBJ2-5	ASSPGIAGRETQY
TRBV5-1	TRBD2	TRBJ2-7	ASSLAASGTYEQY
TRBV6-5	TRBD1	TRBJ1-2	ASSSQGGGGYGYT
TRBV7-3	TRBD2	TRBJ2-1	ASGTSVYNEQF
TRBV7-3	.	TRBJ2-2	ASSRQNAGELF
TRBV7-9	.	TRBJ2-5	ASSSSTEEETQY
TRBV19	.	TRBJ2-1	ASSRAAHNEQF
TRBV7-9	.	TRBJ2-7	ASSWSTDEQY
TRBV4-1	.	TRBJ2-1	ASTSRPEGNEQF
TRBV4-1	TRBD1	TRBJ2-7	ASSQEWTGREQY
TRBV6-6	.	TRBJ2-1	ASSYLISNVRNEQF
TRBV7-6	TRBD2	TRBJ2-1	ASSLVQGLAGVNYNEQF
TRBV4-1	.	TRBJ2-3	ASSQGLDSS
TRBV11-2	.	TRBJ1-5	ASSPDYSTQPQH
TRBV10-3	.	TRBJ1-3	ATQGHGTKGPGNTIY
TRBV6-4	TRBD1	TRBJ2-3	ASSQGQETDTQY
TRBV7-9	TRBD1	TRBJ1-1	ASSLTGAEGNTEAF
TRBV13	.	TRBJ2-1	ASSLGRSGGDNEQF
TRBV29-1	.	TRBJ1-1	SVGTTEAF
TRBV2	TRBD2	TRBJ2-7	ASNGGDSYEQY
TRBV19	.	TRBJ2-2	ASSIGGLGTGELF
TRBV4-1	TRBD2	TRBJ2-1	ASSQDLAGGYYNEQF
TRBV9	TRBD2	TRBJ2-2	ASSVWREDTGELF
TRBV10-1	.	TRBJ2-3	ASSETWSSRSTDTQY
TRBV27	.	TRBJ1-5	ASSLLGGYSNQPQH
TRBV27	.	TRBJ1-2	ASSLSFGGYT
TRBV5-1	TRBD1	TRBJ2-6	ASQGAGANVLT
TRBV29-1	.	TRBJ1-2	SVEQEDGLYGYT
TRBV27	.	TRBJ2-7	ASSLGDGEQY
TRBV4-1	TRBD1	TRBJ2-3	ASSQDRTGAALSTDTQY